This section outlines one TCR beta chain sequence together with its context. Its target antigen remains unknown. CDR1 MNHNS and CDR2 SASEGT are derived from the germline V gene. The CDR3 spans 12 residues, from the cysteine through the phenylalanine. No coding sequence is recorded. From each donor, a roughly 2.7 ml peripheral blood sample was drawn into PAXgene tubes and stored at -80 degrees C. Without any T cell sorting, total RNA was extracted from whole blood using the PAXgene blood miRNA kit on an automated QIAcube. Peripheral blood from monozygotic twin pairs, either concordant or discordant for inflammatory bowel disease, underwent deep TCRalpha and TCRbeta repertoire profiling that used unique molecular barcoding. Smoking habits were recorded for all twin pairs, with individuals classified as current, former or never smokers. This sample was taken from a study of monozygotic twins with inflammatory bowel disease (dated by TCRdb to between 2018 and 2021). Describing the broader study: The full study comprised about 28 monozygotic twin pairs: nine German pairs (four IBD-concordant, five IBD-discordant) and 19 IBD-discordant Danish pairs. Disease-associated traits were sought mainly through comparisons between IBD patients and their genetically identical healthy co-twins within discordant pairs. Each individual had, on average, about 151 000 unique TCRalpha sequences and 181 000 unique TCRbeta sequences available for analysis. On the study overall, not on this receptor specifically: Repertoire similarity did not differ between concordant and discordant twins, which could be due to limited statistical power. The analysis was unable to tell different T cell subtypes apart. Because patients were on differing immunosuppressive treatments, the repertoires may have picked up extra background noise and inter-individual variability. Compared with healthy twins, IBD patients had fewer clonotypes in common with other individuals, a difference most pronounced in patients showing signs of disease activity. TCRbeta repertoire diversity, by inverse Simpson index, was decreased in IBD patients compared with their healthy co-twins. The results gave no support for a single strong signal or clonotype linked to IBD.

The library was built by means of 5' RACE. Preparation of each TCR library used approximately 3,500 ng of total RNA. For each sample, cDNA synthesis with SMARTScribe reverse transcriptase was split into eight separate reactions. During cDNA synthesis, template switching introduced unique molecular identifiers that contained a 6-nucleotide sample barcode. TCRalpha and TCRbeta cDNA was amplified in two nested PCRs of roughly 17 and 9 cycles, and bead purification was carried out after each PCR. Before amplification, the cDNA was treated with uracil DNA-glycosylase and purified using the QIAquick PCR purification kit. The second PCR was the step at which Illumina TruSeq-compatible adapters and sample-specific barcodes were added. TapeStation and Qubit were used to check library quality and concentration, and 5 ng of each library went into the pool. Sequencing of pooled libraries was carried out on an Illumina HiSeq2500 single-index Rapid Run using 2 x 100 bp reads and custom sequencing primers. The paper's processing steps were these. MiGEC version 1.2.6 was used for UMI-based consensus assembly to correct PCR and sequencing errors. MiXCR version 2.1.1 handled V(D)J alignment, clonotype assembly and CDR3 extraction. Normalisation of gene usage, clonotype sharing and MAIT/NKT TCR abundance was achieved by analysing the top 1000, 10 000 and 20 000 clonotypes per sample. Diversity was computed as the inverse Simpson index with the vegan R package after downsampling to 27 000 UMIs. Paired Mann-Whitney U tests on discordant twin pairs were used, with Benjamini-Hochberg multiple-testing correction. After the reads were reprocessed by TCRdb, one entry was made per CDR3 protein sequence, with no DNA. Here the V and J calls rest on TCRdb's processing, not on the authors' analysis. For this sample, the table gives 150,000 to 200,000 distinct CDR3 sequences. About 8% of the sample goes to the ten largest clones.

Recombination joined TRBV6-1 with TRBJ2-7; TCRdb selects TRBD1, and the lack of DNA leaves this call unchecked. This clonotype was sampled from a human donor with ulcerative colitis or Crohn's disease, or a healthy co-twin of an affected twin (not recorded which). The material sequenced was blood. CDR3 sequence: CASSWDRYEQYF.